This paragraph reports one T cell receptor (beta chain). The target antigen is unknown. This sample was taken from a study of graft-versus-host responses after intestinal transplantation. In the study overall: Recipients had multivisceral, liver-intestinal, or isolated intestinal transplants. Every recipient had anti-thymocyte globulin induction and two to four years of tacrolimus plus steroids.

Whole-study findings and limits: Graft-versus-host to host-versus-graft clonal ratios in allografts were high in patients with graft-donor T cell macrochimerism. Ileal or blood samples showed some GvH clones first, and such clones were also found in recipient marrow.

CDR1 is MNHEY, CDR2 SVGAGI, per germline. V lost 4 bases and J lost 2, with 12 bases in between. The CDR3 totals 14 residues. The method was immunoSEQ multiplex PCR; TCRdb's version includes in-frame clones alone and lacks a portion of them. The top ten clones hold more than 0.1% of a sample with 95,000 to 150,000 clones, approximately 92% of them seen once. V is TRBV6-5 and J is TRBJ2-7, with D possibly TRBD2 on 5 matching bases. The specimen was unstimulated CD4+ T cells sorted from spleen or lymph node cells, collected before intestinal transplant. The TCR originated in a human donor who received an intestinal transplant. The CDR3 here is CASSSDWRTYEQYF. The CDR3 DNA reads as TGTGCCAGCAGTTCAGACTGGAGGACCTACGAGCAGTACTTC.